The T cell receptor beta chain described here comes from a study of cytomegalovirus exposure and HLA in healthy donors. General study points: For most TCR beta V segments, an earlier analysis put the productive rate at about 90% or about 30% of the time.

V was shortened by 2 bases and J by 3 bases, with 14 bases between the two germline ends. The germline V gene encodes CDR1 MGHRA and CDR2 YSYEKL. This CDR3 contains 15 residues. A remark on this clone: Its antigen is not identified.

PCR was performed using 60 Vbeta and 13 Jbeta primers. Original handling: Later work found 65 million to 90 million unique TCR beta chains, with roughly 11 million shared. TCRdb keeps only in-frame clones here, not all; method: immunoSEQ multiplex PCR. V and J calls and clone size are copied from that table; D and trimming were computed from the DNA. Counted here are around 200,000 clones, around 83% occurring once; the ten biggest clones make up 2.7%. The sequencing sample was made of PBMCs. The TCR originated in a woman between 40 and 50 years old in good health and CMV-seronegative. The J gene is TRBJ2-7, the V gene TRBV4-1; possible D gene TRBD2, 5 bases. The CDR3 spells CASSQTLDPNYEQYF. CDR3 DNA sequence: TGCGCCAGCAGCCAAACACTAGACCCCAACTACGAGCAGTACTTC.